The present entry profiles one TCR beta chain with its context. Germline V gene sequence: CDR1 SQVTM, CDR2 ANQGSEA. The CDR3 contains 13 residues. V lost 6 bases and J lost 2, with 14 bases in between. PCR employed 60 Vbeta and 13 Jbeta primers. Sequencing used immunoSEQ multiplex PCR; TCRdb keeps in-frame clones, though not all of them. The table includes 150,000 to 200,000 clones, 80% detected once. The source of the sample is a study of cytomegalovirus exposure and HLA in healthy donors. Sequences were obtained from PBMCs. The chain joins TRBV29-1 to TRBJ2-7, with TRBD2 as a possible D gene (6 bases). The receptor comes from a man aged 30 to 45 in good health and CMV-seropositive. The CDR3 loop reads CSVGGRQTYEQYF. The DNA for the CDR3 is TGCAGCGTCGGGGGACGGCAAACCTACGAGCAGTACTTC.